Listed below are T cell receptor beta chains from one sample, sequenced in a study of T-cell memory formation after mild COVID-19. TCRdb passed the 5' RACE reads through MiXCR, listing each CDR3 protein once. The table includes about 270,000 distinct CDR3 sequences, around 17% detected once. Sequenced sample: PBMCs or a T cell subset sorted from them (not recorded which). Source of these receptors: a man younger than 35 who had mild COVID-19 (a few samples of this study predate the infection). Cell type and time point are not known. The CDR3 runs from the conserved cysteine through the conserved F or W. The order of the fields is J gene, V gene, D gene, clone size, CDR3 DNA, CDR3 protein. A D gene is named only where the DNA matches it firmly. Clone size is not always given. Where it is, it says once, few, many or a class for expanded clones.

j_call: TRBJ2-3
v_call: TRBV29-1
d_call: .
clone_size: .
cdr3_nt: TGCAGCGTTGAAGGGGGCACAGATACGCAGTATTTT
cdr3_aa: CSVEGGTDTQYF

j_call: TRBJ1-1
v_call: TRBV9
d_call: .
clone_size: .
cdr3_nt: TGTGCCAGCAGCCCACCAGCGGGTAGAACTGAAGCTTTCTTT
cdr3_aa: CASSPPAGRTEAFF

j_call: TRBJ2-3
v_call: TRBV7-9
d_call: .
clone_size: many
cdr3_nt: TGTGCCAGCAGCTGGGGGGCGGACACAGATACGCAGTATTTT
cdr3_aa: CASSWGADTDTQYF

j_call: TRBJ2-1
v_call: TRBV7-6
d_call: .
clone_size: many
cdr3_nt: TGTGCCAGCAGCTTTTACACCTTTGAGCAGTTCTTC
cdr3_aa: CASSFYTFEQFF

j_call: TRBJ1-3
v_call: TRBV7-8
d_call: TRBD1
clone_size: .
cdr3_nt: TGTGCCAGCAGCCCAGGGGGGTTCGGAAACACCATATATTTT
cdr3_aa: CASSPGGFGNTIYF

j_call: TRBJ2-3
v_call: TRBV28
d_call: .
clone_size: .
cdr3_nt: TGTGCCAGCAGTTTCTTAGTTGGGGGGGGCCTGACAGATACGCAGTATTTT
cdr3_aa: CASSFLVGGGLTDTQYF

j_call: TRBJ2-1
v_call: TRBV9
d_call: .
clone_size: few
cdr3_nt: TGTGCCAGCAGCCCTCACCACGCGAGGAATGAGCAGTTCTTC
cdr3_aa: CASSPHHARNEQFF

j_call: TRBJ2-6
v_call: TRBV6-1
d_call: .
clone_size: few
cdr3_nt: TGTGCCAGCAAGGCAGGGACTGGGGCCAACGTCCTGACTTTC
cdr3_aa: CASKAGTGANVLTF

j_call: TRBJ2-1
v_call: TRBV7-8
d_call: .
clone_size: few
cdr3_nt: TGTGCCAGCAGCCCTTATCCCCGTTCTAGCGTCAATGAGCAGTTCTTC
cdr3_aa: CASSPYPRSSVNEQFF

j_call: TRBJ1-2
v_call: TRBV20-1
d_call: .
clone_size: few
cdr3_nt: TGCAGTGCCGTGGGGGACAACTATGGCTACACCTTC
cdr3_aa: CSAVGDNYGYTF

j_call: TRBJ2-3
v_call: TRBV20-1
d_call: TRBD1
clone_size: few
cdr3_nt: TGCAGTGCCACCATACGGACAGGAGACACAGATACGCAGTATTTT
cdr3_aa: CSATIRTGDTDTQYF

j_call: TRBJ1-2
v_call: TRBV9
d_call: TRBD1
clone_size: few
cdr3_nt: TGTGCCAGCAGCGGAAGGACAGGGGGCCATTGGAACTATGGCTACACCTTC
cdr3_aa: CASSGRTGGHWNYGYTF

j_call: TRBJ2-3
v_call: TRBV29-1
d_call: .
clone_size: few
cdr3_nt: TGCAGCGTGGGGATGACGGGGGATACGCAGTATTTT
cdr3_aa: CSVGMTGDTQYF

j_call: TRBJ2-7
v_call: TRBV12-3/TRBV12-4
d_call: TRBD1
clone_size: once
cdr3_nt: TGTGCCAGCAGTTCTTCCCAGGGGGAACAGAACGAGCAGTACTTC
cdr3_aa: CASSSSQGEQNEQYF

j_call: TRBJ2-2
v_call: TRBV11-1
d_call: TRBD2
clone_size: .
cdr3_nt: TGTGCCAGCAGACGACTAGCGGGGGACACCGGGGAGCTGTTTTTT
cdr3_aa: CASRRLAGDTGELFF

j_call: TRBJ2-2
v_call: TRBV15
d_call: TRBD2
clone_size: few
cdr3_nt: TGTGCCACCAGCAGAGCGGGGGGTCGGGAGCTGTTTTTT
cdr3_aa: CATSRAGGRELFF

j_call: TRBJ1-6
v_call: TRBV12-3/TRBV12-4
d_call: .
clone_size: few
cdr3_nt: TGTGCCAGCAGTTCCACGAGTAATTCACCCCTCCACTTT
cdr3_aa: CASSSTSNSPLHF

j_call: TRBJ1-5
v_call: TRBV3-1
d_call: .
clone_size: .
cdr3_nt: TGTGCCAGCAGCCAAGATACGGGCAGGTATCAGCCCCAGCATTTT
cdr3_aa: CASSQDTGRYQPQHF

j_call: TRBJ2-7
v_call: TRBV4-1
d_call: TRBD2
clone_size: .
cdr3_nt: TGCGCCAGCAGCCAAGATTCCGCGGGGGGGTCCTACGAGCAGTACTTC
cdr3_aa: CASSQDSAGGSYEQYF

j_call: TRBJ2-7
v_call: TRBV5-1
d_call: TRBD1
clone_size: .
cdr3_nt: TGCGCCAGCAGCTTGGGTAGTGGACAGGGGGGATACGAGCAGTACTTC
cdr3_aa: CASSLGSGQGGYEQYF

j_call: TRBJ2-5
v_call: TRBV12-3/TRBV12-4
d_call: .
clone_size: few
cdr3_nt: TGTGCCAGCAGCAGTACCCTACGGGGGTACCAAGAGACCCAGTACTTC
cdr3_aa: CASSSTLRGYQETQYF

j_call: TRBJ2-4
v_call: TRBV4-1
d_call: .
clone_size: .
cdr3_nt: TGCGCCAGCAGCCAAGAAAGGGTACCGGGAAACATTCAGTACTTC
cdr3_aa: CASSQERVPGNIQYF

j_call: TRBJ1-5
v_call: TRBV5-1
d_call: .
clone_size: .
cdr3_nt: TGCGCCAGCAGCTTCGATCCAGGGATTGGACAGCCCCAGCATTTT
cdr3_aa: CASSFDPGIGQPQHF

j_call: TRBJ1-1
v_call: TRBV15
d_call: .
clone_size: .
cdr3_nt: TGTGCCACCAGCAGTAGGCGGGACTCGAACACTGAAGCTTTCTTT
cdr3_aa: CATSSRRDSNTEAFF

j_call: TRBJ1-2
v_call: TRBV18
d_call: .
clone_size: few
cdr3_nt: TGTGCCAGCTCACCGAACAGTAACTATGGCTACACCTTC
cdr3_aa: CASSPNSNYGYTF

j_call: TRBJ1-2
v_call: TRBV27
d_call: TRBD1
clone_size: .
cdr3_nt: TGTGCCAGCGCCCCTTTAGGACAGGTTCGGGGTGATGGCTACACCTTC
cdr3_aa: CASAPLGQVRGDGYTF

j_call: TRBJ1-4
v_call: TRBV7-9
d_call: .
clone_size: many
cdr3_nt: TGTGCCAGCAGCTTAGCAATTGCAGGATATGAAAAACTGTTTTTT
cdr3_aa: CASSLAIAGYEKLFF

j_call: TRBJ1-6
v_call: TRBV6-5
d_call: TRBD1
clone_size: few
cdr3_nt: TGTGCCAGCAGTTACCTACCGACAGGGGAGAATTCACCCCTCCACTTT
cdr3_aa: CASSYLPTGENSPLHF

j_call: TRBJ1-1
v_call: TRBV18
d_call: TRBD1
clone_size: once
cdr3_nt: TGTGCCAGCTCACTCCGGACAGGGGGCCCGAACACTGAAGCTTTCTTT
cdr3_aa: CASSLRTGGPNTEAFF

j_call: TRBJ1-1
v_call: TRBV19
d_call: .
clone_size: .
cdr3_nt: TGTGCCAGTAGTATATCTCCGGGACCTGAAGCTTTCTTT
cdr3_aa: CASSISPGPEAFF

j_call: TRBJ2-1
v_call: TRBV28
d_call: TRBD2
clone_size: few
cdr3_nt: TGTGCCAGCCTACGGGGGGTCGAGTTCTTC
cdr3_aa: CASLRGVEFF

j_call: TRBJ1-1
v_call: TRBV24-1
d_call: .
clone_size: few
cdr3_nt: TGTGCCACCAGTGGAGGGGACCCAAACACTGAAGCTTTCTTT
cdr3_aa: CATSGGDPNTEAFF

j_call: TRBJ2-5
v_call: TRBV6-2/TRBV6-3
d_call: TRBD1
clone_size: .
cdr3_nt: TGTGCCAGCAGGCCGGACAGGGGGCAACAAGAGACCCAGTACTTC
cdr3_aa: CASRPDRGQQETQYF

j_call: TRBJ2-3
v_call: TRBV3-1
d_call: TRBD1
clone_size: .
cdr3_nt: TGTGCCAGCAGCCAACTTTTGGGACAGGGGGCGTGGAAAGATACGCAGTATTTT
cdr3_aa: CASSQLLGQGAWKDTQYF

j_call: TRBJ1-1
v_call: TRBV10-3
d_call: TRBD1
clone_size: few
cdr3_nt: TGTGCCATCAGCGGGACAGGGAGGGACACTGAAGCTTTCTTT
cdr3_aa: CAISGTGRDTEAFF

j_call: TRBJ1-3
v_call: TRBV7-9
d_call: .
clone_size: .
cdr3_nt: TGTGCCAGCACCCCCGACTACTCTGGAAACACCATATATTTT
cdr3_aa: CASTPDYSGNTIYF

j_call: TRBJ2-2
v_call: TRBV20-1
d_call: TRBD1
clone_size: .
cdr3_nt: TGCAGTGCTAGATTGGACAGGGGGCCCACCGGGGAGCTGTTTTTT
cdr3_aa: CSARLDRGPTGELFF

j_call: TRBJ1-2
v_call: TRBV2
d_call: .
clone_size: .
cdr3_nt: TGTGCCAGCAGTGAAAAGGCCAGCTATGGCTACACCTTC
cdr3_aa: CASSEKASYGYTF

j_call: TRBJ1-3
v_call: TRBV7-9
d_call: TRBD1
clone_size: .
cdr3_nt: TGTGCCAGCAGCCCATCCCGATATACCATTACACGGACAGGGACTGGAAACACCATATATTTT
cdr3_aa: CASSPSRYTITRTGTGNTIYF